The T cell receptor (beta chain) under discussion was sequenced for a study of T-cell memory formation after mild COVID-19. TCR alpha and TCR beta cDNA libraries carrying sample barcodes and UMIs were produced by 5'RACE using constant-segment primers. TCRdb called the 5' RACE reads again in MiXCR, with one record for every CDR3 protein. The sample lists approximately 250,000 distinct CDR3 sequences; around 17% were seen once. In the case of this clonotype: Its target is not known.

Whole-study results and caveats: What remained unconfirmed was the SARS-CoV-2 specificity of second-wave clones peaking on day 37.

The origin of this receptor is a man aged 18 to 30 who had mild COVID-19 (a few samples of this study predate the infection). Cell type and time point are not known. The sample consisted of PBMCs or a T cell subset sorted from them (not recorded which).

The CDR3 DNA is TGTGCCAGCACAAGGACAGGGTCCGACGAGCAGTACTTC. It encodes CASTRTGSDEQYF. The J gene is TRBJ2-7, the V gene TRBV6-2 or TRBV6-3, with 8 bases matching TRBD1. The CDR3 totals 13 residues. V shed 7 bases, J shed 5 bases, and the junction held 7 bases outside the gene matches. Germline assignment: CDR1 MNHEY and CDR2 SVGEGT.